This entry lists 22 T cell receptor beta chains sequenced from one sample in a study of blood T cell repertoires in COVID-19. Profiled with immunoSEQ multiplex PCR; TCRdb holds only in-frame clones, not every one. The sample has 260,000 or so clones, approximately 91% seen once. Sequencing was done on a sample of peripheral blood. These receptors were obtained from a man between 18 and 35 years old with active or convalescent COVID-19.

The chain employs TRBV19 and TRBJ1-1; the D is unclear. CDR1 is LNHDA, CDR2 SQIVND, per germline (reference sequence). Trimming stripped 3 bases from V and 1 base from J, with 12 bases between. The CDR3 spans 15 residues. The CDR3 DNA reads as TGTGCCAGTAGTATTAATCAGCCGGGGAACACTGAAGCTTTCTTT. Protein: CASSINQPGNTEAFF.

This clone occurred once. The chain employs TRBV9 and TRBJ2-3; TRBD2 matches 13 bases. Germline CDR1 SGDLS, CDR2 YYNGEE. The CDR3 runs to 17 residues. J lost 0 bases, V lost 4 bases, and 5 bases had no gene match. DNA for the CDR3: TGTGCCAGCAGCACCGGGACTAGCGGGGCTAGCACAGATACGCAGTATTTT. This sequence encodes CASSTGTSGASTDTQYF.

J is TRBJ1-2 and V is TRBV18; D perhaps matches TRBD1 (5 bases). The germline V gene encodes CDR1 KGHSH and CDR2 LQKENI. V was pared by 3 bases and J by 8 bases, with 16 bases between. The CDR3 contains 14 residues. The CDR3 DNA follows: TGTGCCAGCTCACCCCTTCAGGGACTTATAGGCTACACCTTC. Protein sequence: CASSPLQGLIGYTF.

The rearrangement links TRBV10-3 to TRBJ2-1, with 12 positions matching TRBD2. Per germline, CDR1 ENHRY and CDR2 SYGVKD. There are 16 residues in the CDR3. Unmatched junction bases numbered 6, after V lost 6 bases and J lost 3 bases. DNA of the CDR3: TGTGCCATCAGCCCTAGCGGGGGGGCCTACTACAATGAGCAGTTCTTC. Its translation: CAISPSGGAYYNEQFF.

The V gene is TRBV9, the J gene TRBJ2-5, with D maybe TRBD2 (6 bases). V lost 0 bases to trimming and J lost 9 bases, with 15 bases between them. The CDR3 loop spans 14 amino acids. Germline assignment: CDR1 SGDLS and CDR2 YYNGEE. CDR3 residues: CASSVATDWEAQYF. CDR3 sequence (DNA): TGTGCCAGCAGCGTAGCTACGGACTGGGAGGCCCAGTACTTC.

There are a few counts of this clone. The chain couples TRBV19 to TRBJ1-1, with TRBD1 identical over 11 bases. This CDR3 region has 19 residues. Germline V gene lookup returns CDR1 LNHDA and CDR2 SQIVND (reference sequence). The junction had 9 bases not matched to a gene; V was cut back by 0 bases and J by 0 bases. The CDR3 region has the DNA TGTGCCAGTAGTATAGACCCGGGACAGGGGGACCTCATGAACACTGAAGCTTTCTTT. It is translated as CASSIDPGQGDLMNTEAFF.

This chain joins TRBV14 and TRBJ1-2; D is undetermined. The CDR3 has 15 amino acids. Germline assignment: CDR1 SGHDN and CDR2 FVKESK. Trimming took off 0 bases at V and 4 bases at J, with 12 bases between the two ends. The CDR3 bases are TGTGCCAGCAGCCAAGATCGTCCTCCCCGCTATGGCTACACCTTC. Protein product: CASSQDRPPRYGYTF. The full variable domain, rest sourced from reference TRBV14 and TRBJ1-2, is EAGVTQFPSHSVIEKGQTVTLRCDPISGHDNLYWYRRVMGKEIKFLLHFVKESKQDESGMPNNRFLAERTGGTYSTLKVQPAELEDSGVYFCASSQDRPPRYGYTFGSGTRLTVV.

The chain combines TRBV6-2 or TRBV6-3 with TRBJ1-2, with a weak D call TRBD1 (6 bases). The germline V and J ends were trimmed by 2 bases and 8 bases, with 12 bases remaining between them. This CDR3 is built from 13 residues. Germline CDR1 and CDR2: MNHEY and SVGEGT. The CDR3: CASSYGSGVGYTF. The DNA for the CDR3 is TGTGCCAGCAGTTACGGATCAGGGGTCGGCTACACCTTC.

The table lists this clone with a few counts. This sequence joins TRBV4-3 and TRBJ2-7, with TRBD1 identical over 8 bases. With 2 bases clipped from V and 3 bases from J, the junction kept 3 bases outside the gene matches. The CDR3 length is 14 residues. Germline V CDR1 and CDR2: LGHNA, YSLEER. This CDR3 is CASSQIGQGYEQYF. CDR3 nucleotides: TGCGCCAGCAGCCAAATTGGACAGGGCTACGAGCAGTACTTC.

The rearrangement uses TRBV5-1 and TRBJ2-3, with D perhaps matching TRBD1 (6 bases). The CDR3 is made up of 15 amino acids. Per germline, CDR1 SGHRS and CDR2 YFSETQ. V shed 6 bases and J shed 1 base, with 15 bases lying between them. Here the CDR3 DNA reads TGCGCCAGCAAACCCCCAGGGGCAGGCACAGATACGCAGTATTTT. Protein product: CASKPPGAGTDTQYF.

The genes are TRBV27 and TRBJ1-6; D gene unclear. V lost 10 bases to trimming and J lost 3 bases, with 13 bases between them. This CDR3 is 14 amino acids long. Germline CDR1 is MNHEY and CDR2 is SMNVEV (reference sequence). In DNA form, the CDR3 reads TGTGCCACCAAGGTCGGAGACTATAATTCACCCCTCCACTTT. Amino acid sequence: CATKVGDYNSPLHF.

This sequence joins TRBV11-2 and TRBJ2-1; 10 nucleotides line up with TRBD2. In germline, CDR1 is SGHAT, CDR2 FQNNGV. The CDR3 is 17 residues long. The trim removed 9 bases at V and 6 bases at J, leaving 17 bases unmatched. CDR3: CASRTLRGSGGANEQFF. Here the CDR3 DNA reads TGTGCCAGTCGAACCCTCCGGGGGAGCGGGGGGGCCAATGAGCAGTTCTTC.

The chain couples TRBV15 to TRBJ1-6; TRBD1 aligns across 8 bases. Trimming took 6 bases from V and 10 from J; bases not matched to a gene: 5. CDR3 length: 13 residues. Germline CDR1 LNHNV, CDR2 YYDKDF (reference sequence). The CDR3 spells CATRDRDGSPLHF. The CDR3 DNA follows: TGTGCCACCAGGGACAGGGACGGGTCACCCCTCCACTTT.

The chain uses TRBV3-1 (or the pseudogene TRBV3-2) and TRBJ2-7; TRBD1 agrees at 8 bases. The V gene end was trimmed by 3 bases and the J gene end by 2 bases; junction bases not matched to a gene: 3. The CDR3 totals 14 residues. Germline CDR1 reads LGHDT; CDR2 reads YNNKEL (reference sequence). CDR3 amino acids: CASSHPGQAYEQYF. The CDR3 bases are TGTGCCAGCAGCCACCCGGGACAGGCCTACGAGCAGTACTTC.

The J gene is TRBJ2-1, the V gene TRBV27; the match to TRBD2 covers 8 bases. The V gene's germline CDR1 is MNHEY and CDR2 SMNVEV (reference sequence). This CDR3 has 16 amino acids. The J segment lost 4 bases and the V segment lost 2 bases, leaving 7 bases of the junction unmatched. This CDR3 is CASSLTGTREYNEQFF. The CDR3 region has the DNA TGTGCCAGCAGTTTAACCGGGACTAGAGAATACAATGAGCAGTTCTTC.

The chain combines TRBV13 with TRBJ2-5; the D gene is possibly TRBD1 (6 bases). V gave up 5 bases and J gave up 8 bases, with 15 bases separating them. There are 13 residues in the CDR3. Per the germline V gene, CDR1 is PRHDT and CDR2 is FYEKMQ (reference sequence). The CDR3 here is CASSPLARGTQYF. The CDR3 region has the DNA TGTGCCAGCAGCCCCCTAGCCAGGGGCACCCAGTACTTC.

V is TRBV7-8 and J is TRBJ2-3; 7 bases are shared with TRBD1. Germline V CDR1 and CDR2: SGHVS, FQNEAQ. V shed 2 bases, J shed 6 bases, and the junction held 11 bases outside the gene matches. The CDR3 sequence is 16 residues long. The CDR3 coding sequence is TGTGCCAGCAGCTTACGAGGGGGCGATTTGCGGGATACGCAGTATTTT. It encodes CASSLRGGDLRDTQYF.

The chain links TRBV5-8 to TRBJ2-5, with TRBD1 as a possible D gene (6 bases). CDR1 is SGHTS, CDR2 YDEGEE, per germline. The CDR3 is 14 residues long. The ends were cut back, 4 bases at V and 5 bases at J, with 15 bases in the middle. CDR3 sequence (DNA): TGTGCCAGCAGCCAAACCTGGGGGCCGGAGACCCAGTACTTC. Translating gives CASSQTWGPETQYF.

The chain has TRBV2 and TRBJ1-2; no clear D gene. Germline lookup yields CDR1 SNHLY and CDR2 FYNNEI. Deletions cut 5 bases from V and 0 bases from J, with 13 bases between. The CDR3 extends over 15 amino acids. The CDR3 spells CASSFRVGANYGYTF. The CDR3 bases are TGTGCCAGCAGTTTCCGGGTAGGAGCTAACTATGGCTACACCTTC.

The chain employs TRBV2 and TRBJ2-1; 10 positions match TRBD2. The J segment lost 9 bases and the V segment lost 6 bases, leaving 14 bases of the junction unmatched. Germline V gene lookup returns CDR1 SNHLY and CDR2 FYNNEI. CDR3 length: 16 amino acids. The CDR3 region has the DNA TGTGCCAGCAGGGGAAGCTCAGCGGGGGGGCCGGGTGAGCAGTTCTTC. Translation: CASRGSSAGGPGEQFF.

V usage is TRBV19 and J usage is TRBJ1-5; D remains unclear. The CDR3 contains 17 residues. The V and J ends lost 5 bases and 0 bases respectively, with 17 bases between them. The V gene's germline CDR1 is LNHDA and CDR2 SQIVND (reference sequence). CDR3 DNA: TGTGCCAGTAGTGCGGGAACCCAATATCATAGCAATCAGCCCCAGCATTTT. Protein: CASSAGTQYHSNQPQHF.

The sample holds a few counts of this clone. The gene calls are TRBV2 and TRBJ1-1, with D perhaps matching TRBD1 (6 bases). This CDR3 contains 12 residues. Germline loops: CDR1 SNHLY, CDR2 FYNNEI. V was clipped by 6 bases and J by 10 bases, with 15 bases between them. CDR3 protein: CASRGNRETAFF. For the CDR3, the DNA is TGTGCCAGCAGGGGGAACAGGGAGACAGCTTTCTTT.